The clone carrying this TCR beta chain was seen a few times. TCR beta cDNA was made from approximately 500 ng total RNA with a constant-region primer. TCR beta libraries came from three nested multiplex PCR rounds using slightly modified ARM-PCR. TCRdb independently ran MiXCR on the multiplex PCR reads; one entry per CDR3 protein. In the table there are 310,000 or so distinct CDR3 sequences, 65% of which are singletons. This entry is derived from a study of tumor-infiltrating lymphocytes in primary liver carcinoma. Overall study: Maximum tumor diameters ranged from roughly 4.2 to 11 cm, stage T1-T3 N0M0. In every tissue type, samples returned a similar yield of roughly 3.5 to 8 million productive TCRbeta reads.

For blood RNA, unsorted whole blood served as the source, and germline DNA was extracted too. It was before surgery that approximately 4 milliliters of peripheral blood were collected. This clonotype was obtained from a man aged 40-55 years with primary liver carcinoma and hepatitis B virus infection. The specimen was peripheral blood.

Here the CDR3 DNA reads TGCGCCAGCGGAATCGGGACTAGCGATGATACGCAGTATTTT. The encoded protein is CASGIGTSDDTQYF. The chain combines TRBV5-1 with TRBJ2-3; TRBD2 matches at 10 bases. CDR1 is SGHRS and CDR2 is YFSETQ in the germline V gene. There are 14 residues in the CDR3. Germline trimming cut 7 bases from V and 6 bases from J; bases unmatched to any gene: 8.